Many counts were recorded for the clone carrying this T cell receptor (beta chain). This sample stems from a study of CD8+CD57+ T cells in acquired aplastic anemia. Profiles of TCR beta VDJ and CDR3 were generated from a genomic DNA template. Using its own MiXCR run on the reads, TCRdb lists one record per CDR3 protein. Among hundreds of thousands of distinct CDR3 sequences listed, more than 45% were seen once. Those patients picked for sequencing had displayed CD8+CD57+ cell expansion on flow cytometry. V lost 0 bases, J lost 3 bases, and 8 bases stayed unmatched. This CDR3 spans 15 amino acids. Germline V gene data show CDR1 as DFQATT and CDR2 as SNEGSKA (reference sequence).

The V gene is TRBV20-1, the J gene TRBJ2-7; the match to TRBD1 covers 7 bases. Sequences were obtained from sorted CD4+, CD8+, or CD8+CD57+ T cells (not recorded which) from PBMCs. The TCR was taken from a human donor with aplastic anemia. For the CDR3, the DNA is TGCAGTGCTAGAGATTTACAGGGGCCCCTCTACGAGCAGTACTTC. It yields the protein CSARDLQGPLYEQYF.